A selection of T cell receptor beta chains follows, all from one sample in a study of blood T cells in healthy people across ages. Each CDR3 protein gets one entry after TCRdb re-called the 5' RACE reads with MiXCR. The table includes roughly 1,800,000 distinct CDR3 sequences, 49% detected once. Sequences were obtained from blood. These receptors were collected from a woman aged 35 to 49 in good health. CDR3s include the opening cysteine and the closing phenylalanine or tryptophan. A D gene is named only where the DNA matches it firmly. Not all rows give a size; the values are once, few, many and, for expanded clones, a class.

TRBJ2-6 | NA | TRBV12-3/TRBV12-4 | NA | TGTGCCAGCAGACACGGCCTCCTTGGCTCTGGGGCCAACGTCCTGACTTTC | CASRHGLLGSGANVLTF
TRBJ2-5 | NA | TRBV12-3/TRBV12-4 | NA | TGTGCCAGCAGTCCAAAGCACCCACTCCAAGAGACCCAGTACTTC | CASSPKHPLQETQYF
TRBJ2-7 | NA | TRBV13 | many | TGTGCCAGCAGTTTAGGCAGGGACGAGCAGTACTTC | CASSLGRDEQYF
TRBJ2-5 | NA | TRBV20-1 | few | TGCAGTGCCGGGGAGAGACGGGAGACCCAGTACTTC | CSAGERRETQYF
TRBJ2-5 | NA | TRBV20-1 | NA | TGCAGTGCTACACAGGGTTTCCAAGAGACCCAGTACTTC | CSATQGFQETQYF
TRBJ2-4 | NA | TRBV6-6 | once | TGTGCCAGCAGGGGGATCAGAAATAACATTCAGTACTTC | CASRGIRNNIQYF
TRBJ2-4 | NA | TRBV20-1 | NA | TGCAGTGCTAGGGTGGGGGATGGCAAAAACATTCAGTACTTC | CSARVGDGKNIQYF
TRBJ1-4 | NA | TRBV7-9 | NA | TGTGCCAGCAGCTTGGGCCGGGGTTTAGATGAAAAACTGTTTTTT | CASSLGRGLDEKLFF
TRBJ1-6 | NA | TRBV20-1 | few | TGCAGTGCTAGTACGCCCAGCTCCTATAATTCACCCCTCCACTTT | CSASTPSSYNSPLHF
TRBJ2-4 | NA | TRBV14 | NA | TGTGCCAGCAGCCCCCCGGCTCGGGGCGCCAAAAACATTCAGTACTTC | CASSPPARGAKNIQYF
TRBJ2-7 | NA | TRBV7-8 | NA | TGTGCCAGCAGCCCCCGTCCTGAGGGCGACGAGCAGTACTTC | CASSPRPEGDEQYF
TRBJ2-7 | TRBD1 | TRBV9 | once | TGTGCCAGCAGCGTTTCCCCACCTGGACAGGGAAACCACGAGCAGTACTTC | CASSVSPPGQGNHEQYF
TRBJ2-1 | TRBD2 | TRBV11-2 | NA | TGTGCCAGCAGCCCTTCGGGGAGGGTCAGATCCTACAATGAGCAGTTCTTC | CASSPSGRVRSYNEQFF
TRBJ1-1 | NA | TRBV6-6 | few | TGTGCCAGCAGAAGTCCGAACACTGAAGCTTTCTTT | CASRSPNTEAFF
TRBJ2-5 | NA | TRBV4-1 | many | TGCGCCAGCAGCCAAGTCTGGGGAGAGACCCAGTACTTC | CASSQVWGETQYF
TRBJ1-2 | NA | TRBV4-2 | NA | TGTGCCAGCAGCCAAGTGGTCTCCTCAAACTATGGCTACACCTTC | CASSQVVSSNYGYTF
TRBJ1-6 | NA | TRBV5-5 | once | TGTGCCAGCAGCACACTGGTACCGGATAGCTCCTATAATTCACCCCTCCACTTT | CASSTLVPDSSYNSPLHF
TRBJ2-5 | NA | TRBV4-2 | many | TGTGCCAGCAGCCAAGACAAAGGGGAGACCCAGTACTTC | CASSQDKGETQYF
TRBJ1-2 | NA | TRBV7-3 | NA | TGTGCCAGCAGCCCAACTACAGACCGACGCGGCTACACCTTC | CASSPTTDRRGYTF
TRBJ2-3 | TRBD2 | TRBV4-2 | NA | TGTGCCAGCAGCCAAGACCCACCGGGACTAGGCACAGATACGCAGTATTTT | CASSQDPPGLGTDTQYF
TRBJ2-3 | TRBD1 | TRBV7-2 | NA | TGTGCCAGCAGCTTATCATCGGGACAGGGGGCAGATACGCAGTATTTT | CASSLSSGQGADTQYF
TRBJ1-2 | NA | TRBV5-1 | many | TGTGCCAGCAGCGCGCAGGGAAGCTATGGCTACACCTTC | CASSAQGSYGYTF
TRBJ2-5 | NA | TRBV4-2 | NA | TGTGCCAGCAGCCAAGCCTCGGAATATTATGAGCAGTACTTC | CASSQASEYYEQYF
TRBJ2-4 | TRBD1 | TRBV6-5 | NA | TGTGCCAGCAAACGGACAGGGGGCGAGGACATTCAGTACTTC | CASKRTGGEDIQYF
TRBJ2-3 | TRBD2 | TRBV6-2/TRBV6-3 | NA | TGTGCCAGCAGTTACCACCTTAGTAGCGGGGGGGCCACAGATACGCAGTATTTT | CASSYHLSSGGATDTQYF
TRBJ2-3 | NA | TRBV6-5 | NA | TGTGCCAGCAGTTACTCTAGGGTCTCGGGGAAAAATACGCAGTATTTT | CASSYSRVSGKNTQYF
TRBJ1-4 | TRBD1 | TRBV20-1 | NA | TGCAGTGCTAGAGTACAGGACAGGGGAGGCGAAAAACTGTTTTTT | CSARVQDRGGEKLFF
TRBJ2-3 | TRBD1 | TRBV6-1 | NA | TGTGCCGGCAGTGTCTCTCCGGGACAGGGATTAGATACGCAGTATTTT | CAGSVSPGQGLDTQYF
TRBJ2-5 | NA | TRBV10-2 | NA | TGCGCCAGCAGTACCCAGGCGGTGCAAGAGACCCAGTACTTC | CASSTQAVQETQYF
TRBJ1-4 | NA | TRBV6-5 | NA | TGTGCCAGCAGTAACGTCGCTAGGGATGAAAAACTGTTTTTT | CASSNVARDEKLFF
TRBJ2-1 | NA | TRBV2 | NA | TGTGCCAGCAGTCCCTCAGGTGGTCGGGGGCAGTTCTTC | CASSPSGGRGQFF
TRBJ2-1 | NA | TRBV6-6 | NA | TGTGCCAGCAGTTCCCGGCAGGGGAAGGGTTCCTACAATGAGCAGTTCTTC | CASSSRQGKGSYNEQFF
TRBJ2-5 | NA | TRBV12-3/TRBV12-4 | few | TGTGCCAGCACCCTCAACATCCAAGAGACCCAGTACTTC | CASTLNIQETQYF
TRBJ2-3 | TRBD2 | TRBV20-1 | NA | TGCAGTGCTAGCACGCTTAGGACTAGCGGGGTGGTAGATACGCAGTATTTT | CSASTLRTSGVVDTQYF
TRBJ2-1 | NA | TRBV14 | NA | TGTGCCAGCACAAGGGTCTTCGGAGCAAATGAGCAGTTCTTC | CASTRVFGANEQFF
TRBJ2-7 | TRBD1 | TRBV7-2 | NA | TGTGCCAGCAGCTTAGCTGGGACAGGGATGATCTACGAGCAGTACTTC | CASSLAGTGMIYEQYF
TRBJ2-5 | NA | TRBV28 | many | TGTGCCAGCAGTACCCAGGGTGGGGAGACCCAGTACTTC | CASSTQGGETQYF
TRBJ1-2 | NA | TRBV4-3 | NA | TGCGCCAGCAGCCAAGGGTTAGGGGAGGGATCTAGGGACTATGGCTACACCTTC | CASSQGLGEGSRDYGYTF
TRBJ2-1 | TRBD2 | TRBV27 | few | TGTGCCAGCAGTTCCGCTGGAGCGGGGGGCTACAATGAGCAGTTCTTC | CASSSAGAGGYNEQFF
TRBJ1-2 | NA | TRBV10-3 | NA | TGTGCCTTCAGTGTTGAGGGGTCGGCCTATGGCTACACCTTC | CAFSVEGSAYGYTF
TRBJ2-7 | NA | TRBV7-2 | NA | TGTGCCAGCAGCTTAGTAGCAGGACTCCTGATGCCTTACGAGCAGTACTTC | CASSLVAGLLMPYEQYF
TRBJ1-2 | TRBD1 | TRBV25-1 | NA | TGTGCCAGCAGTCCGAGCCATCCGGGACAGGGTACCTTCTATGGCTACACCTTC | CASSPSHPGQGTFYGYTF
TRBJ2-5 | TRBD2 | TRBV7-8 | NA | TGTGCCAGCAGCCTCCACCGGACTAGCGGGGGCCAGTACTTC | CASSLHRTSGGQYF
TRBJ1-2 | TRBD1 | TRBV7-2 | NA | TGTGCCAGCAGCTCCAGAGGACAGGGGGCGAAAGGCTACACCTTC | CASSSRGQGAKGYTF
TRBJ1-5 | NA | TRBV3-1 | NA | TGTGCCAGCAGCCAAGTCCCCCGCAATCAGCCCCAGCATTTT | CASSQVPRNQPQHF
TRBJ2-7 | NA | TRBV7-2 | many | TGTGCCAGCAGTTTAGACCACTACGAGCAGTACTTC | CASSLDHYEQYF
TRBJ1-2 | NA | TRBV20-1 | NA | TGCAGTGCTAGGCTCTCTTTTGGGAGGTCCCCTGGCTATGGCTACACCTTC | CSARLSFGRSPGYGYTF
TRBJ1-4 | NA | TRBV7-9 | NA | TGTGCCAGCAGCTCGGGGGCTAAAGGCAAACTGTTTTTT | CASSSGAKGKLFF
TRBJ1-2 | NA | TRBV7-2 | NA | TGTGCCAGCAGCTTAAACGGGGGCCTCGGACGGGCTAACTATGGCTACACCTTC | CASSLNGGLGRANYGYTF
TRBJ2-5 | TRBD2 | TRBV7-7 | few | TGTGCTAGCAGCTTAAATAGCGGGGGGGCGTATGAGACCCAGTACTTC | CASSLNSGGAYETQYF
TRBJ2-1 | TRBD1 | TRBV6-5 | NA | TGTGCCAGCAGTTACTCGTGGGACAGTCCTTACAATGAGCAGTTCTTC | CASSYSWDSPYNEQFF
TRBJ2-1 | TRBD1 | TRBV15 | NA | TGTGCCACCAGCAGAGGCCGGGACAGGTCGAGCTCCTACAATGAGCAGTTCTTC | CATSRGRDRSSSYNEQFF
TRBJ2-1 | NA | TRBV2 | NA | TGTGCCAGCAGCCTTCAGTCCTACTCCTACAATGAGCAGTTCTTC | CASSLQSYSYNEQFF
TRBJ2-1 | TRBD1 | TRBV28 | few | TGTGCCAGCAGTCCTGGGCGGACAGGAGTCTACAATGAGCAGTTCTTC | CASSPGRTGVYNEQFF